Listed below are T cell receptor beta chains from one sample, sequenced in a study of blood T cells in healthy people across ages. Using its own MiXCR run on the 5' RACE reads, TCRdb lists one record per CDR3 protein. The sample records a few hundred thousand distinct CDR3 sequences, about 26% being singletons. These data are also associated with another study on T cells of mothers and their children.

Sequencing was done on a sample of blood. The receptor source for this set is a boy under 10 years old in good health. The CDR3 runs from the conserved cysteine through the conserved F or W. D genes are given only for firm matches. Part of the rows lack a size; the others show once, few, many or a class for expanded clones.

abundance,v_gene,j_gene,d_gene,CDR3aa,CDR3nt
-,TRBV12-3/TRBV12-4,TRBJ2-1,TRBD2,CASSQAGVRNEQFF,TGTGCCAGCAGTCAAGCGGGAGTGAGGAATGAGCAGTTCTTC
-,TRBV6-5,TRBJ2-7,-,CASSPQGSLNEQYF,TGTGCCAGCAGCCCACAGGGATCCTTGAACGAGCAGTACTTC
once,TRBV4-1,TRBJ2-1,-,CASSQYYLFRDEQFF,TGCGCCAGCAGCCAATACTACCTTTTTCGGGATGAGCAGTTCTTC
-,TRBV12-3/TRBV12-4,TRBJ2-4,TRBD1,CASSLTGGGKNIQYF,TGTGCCAGCAGTCTGACAGGGGGAGGCAAAAACATTCAGTACTTC
-,TRBV7-6,TRBJ2-1,-,CASSLIPARYNEQFF,TGTGCCAGCAGCTTAATTCCTGCGAGATACAATGAGCAGTTCTTC
few,TRBV11-1,TRBJ2-1,-,CASSLAVSQAYNEQFF,TGTGCCAGCAGCTTAGCAGTTTCACAGGCTTACAATGAGCAGTTCTTC
-,TRBV5-1,TRBJ1-2,TRBD1,CASSQEYTGAYGYTF,TGCGCCAGCAGCCAAGAGTACACAGGGGCCTATGGCTACACCTTC
-,TRBV10-3,TRBJ2-5,-,CAISEPPAGTPYLHRETQYF,TGTGCCATCAGTGAGCCTCCCGCAGGGACGCCCTATCTACACCGAGAGACCCAGTACTTC
-,TRBV25-1,TRBJ1-4,-,CASSESHLATNEKLFF,TGTGCCAGCAGTGAATCACACCTTGCAACTAATGAAAAACTGTTTTTT
-,TRBV11-3,TRBJ2-1,TRBD2,CASSLEAGVGPRSYNEQFF,TGTGCCAGCAGCTTAGAGGCGGGGGTGGGGCCCCGCTCCTACAATGAGCAGTTCTTC
-,TRBV21-1,TRBJ2-7,-,CASSKGRTSQQYF,TGTGCCAGCAGCAAAGGGCGAACGTCGCAGCAGTACTTC
few,TRBV10-3,TRBJ1-2,-,CAISGFAGGLEGYTF,TGTGCCATCAGCGGTTTTGCCGGGGGGCTAGAAGGCTACACCTTC
-,TRBV29-1,TRBJ2-1,-,CSVGSHNEQFF,TGCAGCGTTGGTAGCCACAATGAGCAGTTCTTC
few,TRBV5-1,TRBJ2-2,TRBD1,CASSLLQGSNTGELFF,TGCGCCAGCAGCTTGTTACAGGGGTCGAACACCGGGGAGCTGTTTTTT
-,TRBV11-2,TRBJ1-6,-,CASSLNVVNSPLHF,TGTGCCAGCAGCTTAAATGTAGTGAATTCACCCCTCCACTTT
-,TRBV18,TRBJ1-1,TRBD1,CASSPGGQGTVNTEAFF,TGTGCCAGCTCACCTGGCGGACAGGGAACCGTGAACACTGAAGCTTTCTTT
-,TRBV5-1,TRBJ2-7,TRBD2,CASSAGLAGDEQYF,TGCGCCAGCAGCGCCGGACTAGCGGGAGACGAGCAGTACTTC
-,TRBV7-9,TRBJ2-5,-,CASSHRESETQYF,TGTGCCAGCAGCCACAGGGAGAGCGAGACCCAGTACTTC
-,TRBV29-1,TRBJ2-5,TRBD1,CSVLHGTGIKETQYF,TGCAGCGTCTTGCACGGGACAGGGATAAAAGAGACCCAGTACTTC
-,TRBV7-8,TRBJ2-3,TRBD2,CASSSPLASGGYGTDTQYF,TGTGCCAGCAGCTCCCCATTAGCGAGCGGGGGGTATGGCACAGATACGCAGTATTTT
few,TRBV29-1,TRBJ2-7,TRBD1,CSVQMTGRYEQYF,TGCAGCGTGCAGATGACAGGGCGCTACGAGCAGTACTTC
few,TRBV27,TRBJ1-5,-,CASSLDRTLVQPQHF,TGTGCCAGCAGTTTGGACAGAACACTTGTCCAGCCCCAGCATTTT
-,TRBV15,TRBJ2-2,TRBD1,CATSSIRDRGITGELFF,TGTGCCACCAGCAGTATCCGGGACAGGGGAATCACCGGGGAGCTGTTTTTT
many,TRBV2,TRBJ2-7,TRBD2,CASRQGLAGSYEQYF,TGTGCCAGCAGACAGGGACTAGCGGGAAGCTACGAGCAGTACTTC
-,TRBV29-1,TRBJ2-7,-,CSVRSGVWGDEQYF,TGCAGCGTTCGGTCCGGGGTGTGGGGGGACGAGCAGTACTTC
many,TRBV18,TRBJ1-1,-,CASSPATPNTEAFF,TGTGCCAGCTCACCCGCGACACCGAACACTGAAGCTTTCTTT
-,TRBV7-9,TRBJ2-3,-,CASSPQGYLDTQYF,TGTGCCAGCAGCCCGCAGGGCTACCTAGATACGCAGTATTTT
-,TRBV29-1,TRBJ1-1,TRBD1,CSARTGGNTEAFF,TGCAGCGCGAGGACAGGGGGGAACACTGAAGCTTTCTTT
-,TRBV20-1,TRBJ2-3,TRBD2,CSARAAREDGDTQYF,TGCAGTGCTAGAGCAGCGCGGGAGGATGGAGATACGCAGTATTTT
-,TRBV20-1,TRBJ2-7,-,CSARGGSDYEQYF,TGCAGTGCTAGAGGGGGCAGCGACTACGAGCAGTACTTC
-,TRBV12-3/TRBV12-4,TRBJ2-4,-,CASIPRLVKNIQYF,TGTGCCAGCATCCCCCGGCTGGTCAAAAACATTCAGTACTTC
-,TRBV27,TRBJ2-1,TRBD2,CASSFSGGAYEQFF,TGTGCCAGCAGCTTTAGCGGGGGGGCCTATGAGCAGTTCTTC
-,TRBV11-2,TRBJ1-3,TRBD1,CASSLTGATNTIYF,TGTGCCAGCAGCTTGACAGGGGCCACGAACACCATATATTTT
-,TRBV30,TRBJ2-7,-,CAWSYGNHEQYF,TGTGCCTGGAGCTATGGAAACCACGAGCAGTACTTC
many,TRBV29-1,TRBJ2-2,-,CSVGFQGYTGELFF,TGCAGCGTGGGTTTTCAGGGTTACACCGGGGAGCTGTTTTTT
few,TRBV6-6,TRBJ1-4,-,CASSYSSATNEKLFF,TGTGCCAGCAGTTACTCCTCCGCAACTAATGAAAAACTGTTTTTT
-,TRBV10-3,TRBJ2-2,-,CAITEGGGHTGELFF,TGTGCCATCACTGAAGGGGGAGGACACACCGGGGAGCTGTTTTTT
-,TRBV2,TRBJ2-5,-,CASRAEGRAQYF,TGTGCCAGCAGGGCGGAGGGAAGGGCCCAGTACTTC
-,TRBV10-3,TRBJ2-6,-,CTISGGGSSTGANVLTF,TGTACCATCAGTGGGGGGGGCAGTTCAACTGGGGCCAACGTCCTGACTTTC
few,TRBV2,TRBJ2-1,TRBD1,CASKQGREEQFF,TGTGCCAGTAAACAGGGGCGCGAGGAGCAGTTCTTC
-,TRBV18,TRBJ1-2,-,CASSPTEDGYTF,TGTGCCAGCTCACCGACAGAAGATGGCTACACCTTC
few,TRBV6-6,TRBJ2-1,TRBD2,CASSYGRGVNEQFF,TGTGCCAGCAGTTACGGGCGGGGGGTAAATGAGCAGTTCTTC